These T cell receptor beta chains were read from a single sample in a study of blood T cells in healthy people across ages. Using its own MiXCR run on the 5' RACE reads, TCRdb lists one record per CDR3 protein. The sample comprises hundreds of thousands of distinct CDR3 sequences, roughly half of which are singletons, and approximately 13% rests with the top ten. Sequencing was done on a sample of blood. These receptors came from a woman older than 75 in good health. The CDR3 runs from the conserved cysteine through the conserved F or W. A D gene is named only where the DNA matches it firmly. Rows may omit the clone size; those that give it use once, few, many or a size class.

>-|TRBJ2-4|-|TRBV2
TGTGCCAGCACCTTGGGCCGTCAACTAGCCAAAAACATTCAGTACTTC
CASTLGRQLAKNIQYF
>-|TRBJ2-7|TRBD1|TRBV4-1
TGCGCCAGCAGCCCTCAAACGGGGACAGGGGCCTACGAGCAGTACTTC
CASSPQTGTGAYEQYF
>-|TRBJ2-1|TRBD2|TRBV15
TGTGCCACCAGCCGAACTACCGGGACTAGCGGGGTGGACAATGAGCAGTTCTTC
CATSRTTGTSGVDNEQFF
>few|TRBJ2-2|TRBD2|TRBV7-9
TGTGCCAGCAGCATTTCCGGGACTAGGAACACCGGGGAGCTGTTTTTT
CASSISGTRNTGELFF
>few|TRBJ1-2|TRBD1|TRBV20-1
TGCAGTGCTAAGACAGGGTTCGACTATGGCTACACCTTC
CSAKTGFDYGYTF
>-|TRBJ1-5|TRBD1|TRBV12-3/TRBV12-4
TGTGCCAGCAGCAAAGACAGGGGCCAGCCCCAGCATTTT
CASSKDRGQPQHF
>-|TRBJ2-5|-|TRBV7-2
TGTGCCAGCAGCCCAGTCGGGGGGCGAGAGACCCAGTACTTC
CASSPVGGRETQYF
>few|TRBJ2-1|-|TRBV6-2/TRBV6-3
TGTGCCAGCAGTTACTCGTCGAGACTACCCTACAATGAGCAGTTCTTC
CASSYSSRLPYNEQFF
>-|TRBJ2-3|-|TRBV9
TGTGCCAGCAGCGTAGAACAGGGCCTAAGGCAGTATTTT
CASSVEQGLRQYF
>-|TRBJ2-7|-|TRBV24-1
TGTGCCACCAGTGACTCTACATATTACGAGCAGTACTTC
CATSDSTYYEQYF
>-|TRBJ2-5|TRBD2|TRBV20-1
TGCAGTGCACCCGAACTAGCGGGAGGGATACAGTACTTC
CSAPELAGGIQYF
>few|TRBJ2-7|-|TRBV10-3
TGTGCCATCAGTGAGTCAGGGGCTCTCAATGAGCAGTACTTC
CAISESGALNEQYF
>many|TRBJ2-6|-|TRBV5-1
TGCGCCAGCATTCCCACTGAAACGCGGGGGGCCAACGTCCTGACTTTC
CASIPTETRGANVLTF
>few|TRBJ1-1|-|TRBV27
TGTGCCAGCCGCCCCTTGGGAGGGCGGACTGAAGCTTTCTTT
CASRPLGGRTEAFF
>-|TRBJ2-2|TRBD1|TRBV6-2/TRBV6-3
TGTGCCAGCAGTTCGGACAGGGTTGGGACCGGGGAGCTGTTTTTT
CASSSDRVGTGELFF
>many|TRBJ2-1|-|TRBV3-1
TGTGCCAGCAGCTACGAGACTAGATACAATGAGCAGTTCTTC
CASSYETRYNEQFF
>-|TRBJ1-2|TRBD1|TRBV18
TGTGCCAGCCGAACCTCGGGACAGGAGAACTATGGCTACACCTTC
CASRTSGQENYGYTF
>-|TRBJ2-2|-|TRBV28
TGTGCCAGCAGTTTGAATTTAATACCCGGGGAGCTGTTTTTT
CASSLNLIPGELFF
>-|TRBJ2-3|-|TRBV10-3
TGTGCCATCAGTGAGTCGAATAGCGGAGGGATGGATACGCAGTATTTT
CAISESNSGGMDTQYF